These 31 T cell receptor beta chains originate from one sample sequenced in a study of cytomegalovirus exposure and HLA in healthy donors. The PCR made use of 60 Vbeta and 13 Jbeta primers. Assay used: immunoSEQ multiplex PCR; TCRdb lists only in-frame clones, some missing. The sample includes about 140,000 clones, 72% of them seen just once. Sequencing used PBMCs. These receptors were taken from a man aged 35-49 years in good health and CMV-seronegative.

This clone has just one count. The rearrangement links TRBV5-1 to TRBJ2-7; D may be TRBD2 (6 bases). Germline-derived CDR1 and CDR2 are SGHRS and YFSETQ. Trimming pared 4 bases from V and 1 base from J, leaving 9 bases between. This CDR3 has 13 amino acids. In DNA form, the CDR3 reads TGCGCCAGCAGCCTAGCGCCATCCTACGAGCAGTACTTC. It is translated as CASSLAPSYEQYF.

The chain is built from TRBV5-1 and TRBJ1-1; 7 nucleotides align to TRBD1. Germline-derived CDR1 and CDR2 are SGHRS and YFSETQ. Losses at the gene ends were 0 bases for V and 0 bases for J; bases not matched to a gene: 5. The CDR3 has 16 amino acids. The chain's CDR3 is CASSLVAGGLNTEAFF. CDR3 coding DNA: TGCGCCAGCAGCTTGGTGGCAGGGGGATTGAACACTGAAGCTTTCTTT.

This clone was detected only once. V usage is TRBV5-1 and J usage is TRBJ1-1, with TRBD1 identical over 10 bases. CDR1 and CDR2 (germline): SGHRS, YFSETQ. V shed 4 bases and J 5 bases; nucleotides not matched to a gene: 5. CDR3 length: 14 residues. The CDR3 DNA reads TGCGCCAGCAGCGCCCGGACAGGGGGTACTGAAGCTTTCTTT. It yields the protein CASSARTGGTEAFF.

This clone was picked up a small number of times. The V gene is TRBV7-9, the J gene TRBJ2-5, with TRBD2 identical over 12 bases. V was clipped by 4 bases and J by 2 bases; unmatched bases: 5. The CDR3 loop spans 16 amino acids. The germline CDR1 and CDR2 sequences are SEHNR and FQNEAQ (reference sequence). CDR3 in amino acids: CASSSPGLAGQETQYF. In DNA form, the CDR3 reads TGTGCCAGCAGCTCCCCTGGACTAGCGGGACAAGAGACCCAGTACTTC.

The J gene is TRBJ1-3, the V gene TRBV5-1, with a possible D match to TRBD1 (6 bases). CDR1 SGHRS and CDR2 YFSETQ come from the germline V gene. V was clipped by 1 base and J by 2 bases, with 7 bases between them. The CDR3 contains 14 residues. Here the CDR3 DNA reads TGCGCCAGCAGCTTGAGGGGGACTGGAAACACCATATATTTT. Translating it yields CASSLRGTGNTIYF.

The V call is TRBV7-2, the J call TRBJ1-3; D gene uncertain. Trimming shortened V by 1 base and J by 7 bases, and 14 bases separated the two germline ends. This CDR3 has 15 residues. Germline assignment: CDR1 SGHTA and CDR2 FQGNSA. DNA for the CDR3: TGTGCCAGCAGCTTAGATCCTAAGAGGGTGAACACCATATATTTT. Protein sequence: CASSLDPKRVNTIYF.

The V and J genes are TRBV23-1 and TRBJ1-2; D may be TRBD1 (5 bases). TRBV23-1 is an open reading frame, and its role is uncertain. V lost 8 bases to trimming and J lost 8 bases, with 12 bases between them. There are 11 residues in the CDR3. CDR3 nucleotide sequence: TGCGCCAGCGGCTCAGGGAAAGGCTACACCTTC. Translating gives CASGSGKGYTF.

This sequence joins TRBV28 and TRBJ2-3, with 9 positions matching TRBD2. Germline CDR1 and CDR2: MDHEN and SYDVKM. V trimming: 7 bases; J trimming: 7 bases; junction bases outside the gene matches: 6. CDR3 length: 13 amino acids. This CDR3 is CASNPSGDHTQYF. Written as DNA, the CDR3 is TGTGCCAGCAACCCTAGCGGGGACCATACGCAGTATTTT.

V and J are TRBV5-4 and TRBJ2-1, with D perhaps TRBD1 (6 bases). Germline assignment: CDR1 SGHNT and CDR2 YYREEE (reference sequence). Trimming shortened V by 4 bases and J by 3 bases, and 14 bases separated the two germline ends. This CDR3 is built from 15 residues. CDR3 in amino acids: CASSVDSSRYNEQFF. The DNA of the CDR3 is TGTGCCAGCAGCGTGGACAGCTCCCGCTACAATGAGCAGTTCTTC. Drawing the rest from reference TRBV5-4 and TRBJ2-1, the complete variable domain is ETGVTQSPTHLIKTRGQQVTLRCSSQSGHNTVSWYQQALGQGPQFIFQYYREEENGRGNFPPRFSGLQFPNYSSELNVNALELDDSALYLCASSVDSSRYNEQFFGPGTRLTVL.

The chain uses TRBV2 and TRBJ2-3; 14 bases map to TRBD2. The V and J ends lost 3 bases and 6 bases, in that order; junction bases with no gene match: 5. Germline V gene sequence: CDR1 SNHLY, CDR2 FYNNEI. The CDR3 extends over 16 amino acids. The CDR3 region has the DNA TGTGCCAGCAGTGAGGGACTAGCGGGGGCCCACGATACGCAGTATTTT. Encoded protein: CASSEGLAGAHDTQYF.

This chain uses TRBV27 with TRBJ1-1; 10 bases line up with TRBD1. The CDR3 sequence is 15 residues long. Germline CDR1 MNHEY, CDR2 SMNVEV (reference sequence). Germline trimming cut 0 bases from V and 5 bases from J; bases unmatched to any gene: 3. CDR3 in amino acids: CASSLSGTGATEAFF. In DNA, the CDR3 is TGTGCCAGCAGTTTATCCGGGACAGGGGCGACTGAAGCTTTCTTT.

The chain uses TRBV6-1 and TRBJ1-5, with 11 bases lining up with TRBD1. Trimming cost V 3 bases and J 0 bases; bases outside gene matches: 10. CDR3 size: 19 residues. Germline values: CDR1 MNHNS, CDR2 SASEGT. This CDR3 is CASSDRRTGGAYSNQPQHF. Here the CDR3 DNA reads TGTGCCAGCAGTGACCGCCGGACAGGGGGCGCCTATAGCAATCAGCCCCAGCATTTT.

The V gene is TRBV5-4, the J gene TRBJ2-7, with TRBD2 identical over 11 bases. The V and J ends lost 4 bases and 2 bases, in that order; junction bases with no gene match: 5. The CDR3 contains 15 residues. CDR1 and CDR2 from the germline V gene are SGHNT and YYREEE (reference sequence). The CDR3 is CASSGGLAAPYEQYF. The DNA of the CDR3 is TGTGCCAGCAGCGGGGGACTAGCGGCCCCCTACGAGCAGTACTTC.

The chain has TRBV19 and TRBJ1-1; 9 bases match TRBD1. CDR1 is LNHDA, CDR2 SQIVND, per germline (reference sequence). J lost 7 bases, V lost 5 bases, and 11 bases had no gene match. The CDR3 is 15 amino acids. In nucleotides, the CDR3 is TGTGCCAGTAGTTCCCGGACAGGGGCATATGGTGAAGCTTTCTTT. Translating it yields CASSSRTGAYGEAFF. Drawing the rest from reference TRBV19 and TRBJ1-1, the complete variable domain is DGGITQSPKYLFRKEGQNVTLSCEQNLNHDAMYWYRQDPGQGLRLIYYSQIVNDFQKGDIAEGYSVSREKKESFPLTVTSAQKNPTAFYLCASSSRTGAYGEAFFGQGTRLTVV.

This rearrangement joins TRBV2 to TRBJ2-1, with 7 bases lining up with TRBD1. This CDR3 comprises 15 residues. With V trimmed by 6 bases and J by 2 bases, 7 bases remained unmatched. Germline V gives CDR1 SNHLY, CDR2 FYNNEI. The CDR3 DNA sequence: TGTGCCAGCAGGGGGGACAGAGCTACCTACAATGAGCAGTTCTTC. This codes for CASRGDRATYNEQFF. The whole variable domain, filled in from reference TRBV2 and TRBJ2-1, reads EPEVTQTPSHQVTQMGQEVILRCVPISNHLYFYWYRQILGQKVEFLVSFYNNEISEKSEIFDDQFSVERPDGSNFTLKIRSTKLEDSAMYFCASRGDRATYNEQFFGPGTRLTVL.

The V gene is TRBV21-1, the J gene TRBJ2-2; TRBD1 is taken as the D call from the table, unchecked against the DNA. TRBV21-1 is designated a pseudogene. The CDR3 runs 12 residues. The CDR3 protein is CASSHRIGELFF. CDR3 sequence (DNA): TGTGCCAGCAGTCACAGGATAGGGGAGCTGTTTTTT.

The V gene is TRBV6-5, the J gene TRBJ2-1, with D possibly TRBD1 on 6 matching bases. CDR1 MNHEY and CDR2 SVGAGI come from the germline V gene. This CDR3 contains 14 residues. The V and J ends lost 8 bases and 0 bases respectively, with 11 bases between them. The CDR3: CASGRRGSYNEQFF. CDR3 bases: TGTGCCAGCGGCCGCAGGGGCTCCTACAATGAGCAGTTCTTC.

The rearrangement links TRBV4-1 to TRBJ2-7; TRBD2 aligns across 7 bases. Germline V gives CDR1 MGHRA, CDR2 YSYEKL. The CDR3 extends over 17 amino acids. The J segment lost 2 bases and the V segment lost 2 bases, leaving 12 bases of the junction unmatched. Written as DNA, the CDR3 is TGCGCCAGCAGCCAATTTGAGGGGACTACAAAAGCCTACGAGCAGTACTTC. Amino acids: CASSQFEGTTKAYEQYF.

The chain has TRBV5-1 and TRBJ1-2; D unclear. This CDR3 comprises 16 residues. Trimming removed 1 base at V and 1 base at J, with 14 bases between. CDR1 and CDR2 from the germline V gene are SGHRS and YFSETQ. The CDR3 sequence: CASSLSAHGNNYGYTF. The CDR3 bases are TGCGCCAGCAGCTTGTCGGCCCACGGGAATAACTATGGCTACACCTTC.

The chain joins TRBV19 to TRBJ1-5; tentative D call: TRBD1 (6 bases). Germline assignment: CDR1 LNHDA and CDR2 SQIVND (reference sequence). Trimming cost V 6 bases and J 2 bases, with 17 bases left between them. CDR3 length equals 16 residues. This chain's CDR3 is CASRVNQGYGNQPQHF. The CDR3 DNA reads as TGTGCCAGTAGGGTCAACCAGGGGTATGGCAATCAGCCCCAGCATTTT.

The V call is TRBV7-6, the J call TRBJ2-7; D not resolved. The CDR3 spans 15 residues. Germline loops: CDR1 SGHVS, CDR2 FNYEAQ. V was clipped by 5 bases and J by 0 bases, with 14 bases between them. The chain's CDR3 is CASSPFFASSYEQYF. The DNA of the CDR3 is TGTGCCAGCAGCCCCTTTTTCGCCAGCTCCTACGAGCAGTACTTC.

The rearrangement uses TRBV28 and TRBJ1-1; D remains ambiguous. V shed 7 bases and J shed 1 base, with 4 bases lying between them. Germline CDR1 and CDR2: MDHEN and SYDVKM. CDR3 length equals 11 residues. The CDR3 region has the DNA TGTGCCAGCATAGAGAACACTGAAGCTTTCTTT. This encodes CASIENTEAFF. The full variable domain, rest sourced from reference TRBV28 and TRBJ1-1, is DVKVTQSSRYLVKRTGEKVFLECVQDMDHENMFWYRQDPGLGLRLIYFSYDVKMKEKGDIPEGYSVSREKKERFSLILESASTNQTSMYLCASIENTEAFFGQGTRLTVV.

The rearrangement links TRBV9 to TRBJ2-3; D call uncertain. The CDR3 is 17 residues long. Germline V gene data show CDR1 as SGDLS and CDR2 as YYNGEE. With 3 bases removed from V and 0 bases from J, the gap between germline ends came to 17 bases. As DNA, the CDR3 is TGTGCCAGCAGCGAACCCCTTATGATGCAGAGCACAGATACGCAGTATTTT. This gives the protein CASSEPLMMQSTDTQYF.

This chain uses TRBV28 with TRBJ1-5; TRBD1 matches 12 bases. Germline V gene lookup returns CDR1 MDHEN and CDR2 SYDVKM. The V and J ends lost 6 bases and 6 bases, in that order; junction bases with no gene match: 9. The CDR3 covers 16 residues. Written as DNA, the CDR3 is TGTGCCAGCAGACCCGGGACAGGGGGCTCGGGTCAGCCCCAGCATTTT. This sequence encodes CASRPGTGGSGQPQHF.

This clone occurred a few times. The chain is built from TRBV11-2 and TRBJ2-7, with a weak D call TRBD2 (5 bases). The V end was cut by 3 bases, the J end by 3 bases, with 12 bases between. The CDR3 sequence is 14 residues long. Germline assignment: CDR1 SGHAT and CDR2 FQNNGV. In nucleotides, the CDR3 is TGTGCCAGCAGCTTTGGGCCCGGGAACTACGAGCAGTACTTC. It encodes CASSFGPGNYEQYF.

The gene calls are TRBV6-1 and TRBJ1-2, with unresolved D. The V end was cut by 4 bases, the J end by 8 bases, with 14 bases between. Germline CDR1 MNHNS, CDR2 SASEGT. The CDR3 runs 13 residues. DNA for the CDR3: TGTGCCAGCAGTGGGGAGGGAGTGGGGGGCTACACCTTC. This gives the protein CASSGEGVGGYTF.

The rearrangement uses TRBV7-9 and TRBJ1-2; TRBD1 is a possible D gene (6 bases). The CDR3 is made up of 13 amino acids. Trimming stripped 6 bases from V and 8 bases from J, with 16 bases between. In germline, CDR1 is SEHNR, CDR2 FQNEAQ (reference sequence). The CDR3: CASRAGAGDGYTF. The DNA for the CDR3 is TGTGCCAGCAGGGCAGGGGCGGGGGACGGCTACACCTTC. The variable domain in full, completed from reference TRBV7-9 and TRBJ1-2, reads DTGVSQNPRHKITKRGQNVTFRCDPISEHNRLYWYRQTLGQGPEFLTYFQNEAQLEKSRLLSDRFSAERPKGSFSTLEIQRTEQGDSAMYLCASRAGAGDGYTFGSGTRLTVV.

This chain uses TRBV2 with TRBJ2-1; 11 positions match TRBD2. The CDR3 runs to 13 residues. After removal of 11 bases from V and 2 bases from J, the junction contained 2 bases not matched to a gene. Germline V gives CDR1 SNHLY, CDR2 FYNNEI. In DNA, the CDR3 is TGTGCCCTAGCGGGAGGTACCTACAATGAGCAGTTCTTC. Translated: CALAGGTYNEQFF. Drawing the rest from reference TRBV2 and TRBJ2-1, the complete variable domain is EPEVTQTPSHQVTQMGQEVILRCVPISNHLYFYWYRQILGQKVEFLVSFYNNEISEKSEIFDDQFSVERPDGSNFTLKIRSTKLEDSAMYFCALAGGTYNEQFFGPGTRLTVL.

As to this clone: The junction shows a germline mismatch at one end, possibly a read error. The rearrangement links TRBV9 to TRBJ1-5, with a tentative D call TRBD1 (6 bases). The CDR3 sequence is 14 residues long. Germline CDR1 and CDR2: SGDLS and YYNGEE. CDR3 in DNA: TGTGCCAGCAGTCCAGACAGGACCAATCAGCCCCAGAATTTT. As protein: CASSPDRTNQPQNF.

The V gene is TRBV9, the J gene TRBJ2-3; D not certain. The ends were cut back, 0 bases at V and 4 bases at J, with 9 bases in the middle. The V gene's germline CDR1 is SGDLS and CDR2 YYNGEE. The CDR3 is made up of 14 amino acids. The chain's CDR3 is CASSVGVAADTQYF. Written as DNA, the CDR3 is TGTGCCAGCAGCGTAGGTGTTGCGGCAGATACGCAGTATTTT.

This clone was found a few times. The chain recombines TRBV5-1 with TRBJ1-1; the D gene is possibly TRBD1 (5 bases). Looked up from germline, CDR1 is SGHRS and CDR2 is YFSETQ. V was clipped by 1 base and J by 1 base, with 11 bases between them. The CDR3 runs 15 residues. CDR3 bases: TGCGCCAGCAGCTTGTCGACAGACGGGAACACTGAAGCTTTCTTT. It specifies CASSLSTDGNTEAFF.